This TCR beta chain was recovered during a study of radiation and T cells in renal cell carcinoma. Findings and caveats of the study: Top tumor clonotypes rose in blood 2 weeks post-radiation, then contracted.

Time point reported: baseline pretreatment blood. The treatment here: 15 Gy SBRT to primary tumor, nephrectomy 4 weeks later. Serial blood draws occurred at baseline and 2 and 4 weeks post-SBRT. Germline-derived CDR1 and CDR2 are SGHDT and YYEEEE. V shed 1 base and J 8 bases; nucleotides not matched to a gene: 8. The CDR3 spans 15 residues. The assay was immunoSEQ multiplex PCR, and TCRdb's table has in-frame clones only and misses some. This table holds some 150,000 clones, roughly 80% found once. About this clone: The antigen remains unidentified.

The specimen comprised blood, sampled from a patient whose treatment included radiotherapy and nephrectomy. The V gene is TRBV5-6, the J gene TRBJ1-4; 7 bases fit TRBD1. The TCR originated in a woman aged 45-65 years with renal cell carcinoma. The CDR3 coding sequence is TGTGCCAGCAGCTTGAAGGGGGCGGTTTGGGAAAAACTGTTTTTT. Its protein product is CASSLKGAVWEKLFF.